This T cell receptor beta chain derives from a study of blood T cell repertoires in COVID-19. The overall study: The analysed material was cDNA or gDNA that came from T cells, B-cell-depleted T cells, or PBMCs.

In the authors' methods: The assay estimated nucleated cells by amplifying reference gene primers. The repertoire was sequenced with immunoSEQ multiplex PCR; TCRdb's copy has only in-frame clones and lacks some. The V and J calls and clone size come from that table; D and trimming were worked out from the DNA. Of 150,000 or so clones in the sample, 75% to 95% are singletons; the top ten hold roughly 0.54%. This CDR3 is 16 amino acids long. V was clipped by 4 bases and J by 6 bases; unmatched bases: 9. Germline loops: CDR1 SGHDN, CDR2 FVKESK. The chain combines TRBV14 with TRBJ2-2; 9 nucleotides align to TRBD2. Sequenced material: peripheral blood. This receptor was obtained from a man in his fifties with acute or convalescent COVID-19. CDR3 region: CASSLGSGRFSGELFF. CDR3 sequence (DNA): TGTGCCAGCAGCCTGGGAAGCGGGAGGTTCTCCGGGGAGCTGTTTTTT.